One and the same sample provided the 14 T cell receptor beta chains below, sequenced in a study of blood T cell repertoires in COVID-19. Sequencing was performed with immunoSEQ multiplex PCR; in TCRdb, only in-frame clones are kept and a portion is missing. The sample lists roughly 80,000 clones; almost 90% were seen once. The sequencing input was peripheral blood. All receptors come from a woman older than 75 with acute or convalescent COVID-19.

The V gene is TRBV5-5, the J gene TRBJ1-2; D might be TRBD1 (5 bases). V was pared by 6 bases and J by 4 bases, with 19 bases between. Germline assignment: CDR1 SGHKS and CDR2 YYEKEE (reference sequence). The CDR3 has 15 residues. CDR3 loop: CASTETPGSSYGYTF. CDR3 sequence (DNA): TGTGCCAGCACCGAAACCCCAGGGTCCAGCTATGGCTACACCTTC.

The genes are TRBV4-3 and TRBJ2-1; D gene uncertain. This CDR3 is 16 amino acids long. V gave up 0 bases and J gave up 5 bases, with 14 bases separating them. Germline loops: CDR1 LGHNA, CDR2 YSLEER. The CDR3 bases are TGCGCCAGCAGCCAAGATACGACTTTTCTTGACAATGAGCAGTTCTTC. It specifies CASSQDTTFLDNEQFF.

This rearrangement joins TRBV19 to TRBJ1-1; 8 nucleotides match TRBD1. Germline assignment: CDR1 LNHDA and CDR2 SQIVND (reference sequence). The CDR3 consists of 14 residues. The V and J ends lost 2 bases and 4 bases, in that order; junction bases with no gene match: 3. CDR3 coding DNA: TGTGCCAGTAGTATACAGGGGGCCGGCACTGAAGCTTTCTTT. Its translation: CASSIQGAGTEAFF.

This chain joins TRBV19 and TRBJ1-1; D is perhaps TRBD1 (5 bases). This CDR3 spans 14 amino acids. CDR1 and CDR2 (germline): LNHDA, SQIVND (reference sequence). The germline V and J ends were trimmed by 3 bases and 2 bases, with 10 bases remaining between them. CDR3 residues: CASSIRVSNTEAFF. The CDR3 DNA reads TGTGCCAGTAGTATCAGGGTATCAAACACTGAAGCTTTCTTT.

This clone has a handful of counts. DNA for the CDR3: TGTGCCAGCAGCTTAAAAGGGACAGGGTCTACTCATTCACCCCTCCACTTT. Protein sequence: CASSLKGTGSTHSPLHF. The rearrangement uses TRBV7-2 and TRBJ1-6, with 9 bases that match TRBD1. CDR3 length equals 17 residues. Germline CDR1 is SGHTA and CDR2 is FQGNSA. The V and J ends lost 2 bases and 8 bases, in that order; junction bases with no gene match: 10.

The J gene is TRBJ1-5, the V gene TRBV4-2, with D maybe TRBD1 (5 bases). Trimming stripped 3 bases from V and 5 bases from J, with 11 bases between. The CDR3 covers 14 residues. Germline lookup yields CDR1 LGHNA and CDR2 YNFKEQ. The CDR3 protein is CASSQPGGDQPQHF. CDR3 DNA: TGTGCCAGCAGCCAGCCCGGGGGGGATCAGCCCCAGCATTTT.

The rearrangement links TRBV10-3 to TRBJ1-1; TRBD1 matches at 9 bases. With V trimmed by 3 bases and J by 3 bases, 11 bases remained unmatched. The CDR3 is made up of 17 amino acids. From germline, CDR1 is ENHRY and CDR2 SYGVKD. The CDR3 nucleotides read TGTGCCATCAGTGAAGGGGGGACAGGGATTCCGTACACTGAAGCTTTCTTT. Translating it yields CAISEGGTGIPYTEAFF.

In its sample, this clone was seen a few times. V usage is TRBV7-3 and J usage is TRBJ2-1; 9 bases line up with TRBD1. CDR1 SGHTA and CDR2 FQGTGA come from the germline V gene. V shed 5 bases, J shed 8 bases, and the junction held 13 bases outside the gene matches. This CDR3 has 16 residues. The CDR3: CASSQIPGQGDDEQFF. The CDR3 nucleotides are TGTGCCAGCAGCCAAATCCCGGGACAGGGTGATGATGAGCAGTTCTTC.

The chain has TRBV12-3 or TRBV12-4 and TRBJ1-1; the D gene is possibly TRBD1 (5 bases). The CDR3 has 13 residues. V lost 6 bases and J 3 bases, leaving 11 bases between the germline ends. The CDR3 here is CASRGGGYTEAFF. CDR3 DNA sequence: TGTGCCAGCAGGGGCGGGGGTTACACTGAAGCTTTCTTT.

The V gene is TRBV25-1, the J gene TRBJ2-5; TRBD2 might be the D (6 bases). Germline assignment: CDR1 MGHDK and CDR2 SYGVNS. The CDR3 length is 15 residues. The V end lost 2 bases, the J end lost 9 bases, and 19 bases lay between the germline ends. CDR3 in amino acids: CASSEAGSPKTAQYF. CDR3 nucleotide sequence: TGTGCCAGCAGTGAAGCGGGATCCCCTAAAACGGCCCAGTACTTC.

V and J are TRBV5-8 and TRBJ1-1; 7 bases line up with TRBD1. CDR1 SGHTS and CDR2 YDEGEE come from the germline V gene. V dropped 0 bases and J dropped 5; count of bases not matched to a gene: 7. The CDR3 spans 15 residues. The CDR3 DNA reads TGTGCCAGCAGCTTGGGACAGGGTCGAAGGACTGAAGCTTTCTTT. Protein sequence: CASSLGQGRRTEAFF.

The chain has TRBV6-5 and TRBJ1-6; D is possibly TRBD1 (6 bases). V lost 2 bases and J lost 5, with 13 bases in between. Germline-derived CDR1 and CDR2 are MNHEY and SVGAGI. The CDR3 has 16 amino acids. DNA of the CDR3: TGTGCCAGCAGTTACAAGGACAGAGCAGATAATTCACCCCTCCACTTT. Translation: CASSYKDRADNSPLHF.

The J gene is TRBJ1-1, the V gene TRBV9, with D perhaps matching TRBD1 (5 bases). CDR1 is SGDLS, CDR2 YYNGEE, per germline. The CDR3 consists of 14 residues. Between the trimmed V and J ends, which lost 3 bases and 7 bases, there was a span of 16 bases. The CDR3 spells CASSAGTPKGEAFF. CDR3 DNA sequence: TGTGCCAGCAGCGCCGGGACTCCTAAGGGTGAAGCTTTCTTT.

This chain connects TRBV3-1 (or the pseudogene TRBV3-2) to TRBJ1-1, with TRBD1 matching 9 bases. The CDR3 runs to 12 residues. The J segment lost 11 bases and the V segment lost 4 bases, leaving 5 bases of the junction unmatched. Germline V gene data show CDR1 as LGHDT and CDR2 as YNNKEL (reference sequence). The CDR3 DNA sequence: TGTGCCAGCAGCCCGGGGACAGGGCCCGCTTTCTTT. It translates to CASSPGTGPAFF.